One and the same sample provided the 10 T cell receptor beta chains below, sequenced in a study of blood T cell repertoires in COVID-19. Repertoires were generated with immunoSEQ multiplex PCR, while TCRdb's copy carries only in-frame clones and drops some. Of 15,000 to 20,000 clones listed, 85% to 95% are singletons. Sequenced sample: peripheral blood. Receptors originate from a human donor in a cohort sampled during active COVID-19.

The chain has TRBV5-4 and TRBJ2-1; a weak D match, TRBD2 (6 bases). Germline V gene lookup returns CDR1 SGHNT and CDR2 YYREEE (reference sequence). CDR3 length: 16 amino acids. Trimming stripped 2 bases from V and 0 bases from J, with 12 bases between. The CDR3 region has the DNA TGTGCCAGCAGCTTTTCCGGAGGGATCTCCTACAATGAGCAGTTCTTC. It codes for CASSFSGGISYNEQFF.

The chain carries TRBV19 and TRBJ2-3; weak D call: TRBD2 (6 bases). The germline CDR1 and CDR2 sequences are LNHDA and SQIVND (reference sequence). The V end was cut by 6 bases, the J end by 3 bases, with 13 bases between. This CDR3 has 14 amino acids. CDR3 amino acids: CASSLGLETDTQYF. In DNA, the CDR3 is TGTGCCAGTAGCTTGGGACTTGAAACAGATACGCAGTATTTT. The complete variable domain, with remaining parts taken from reference TRBV19 and TRBJ2-3, reads DGGITQSPKYLFRKEGQNVTLSCEQNLNHDAMYWYRQDPGQGLRLIYYSQIVNDFQKGDIAEGYSVSREKKESFPLTVTSAQKNPTAFYLCASSLGLETDTQYFGPGTRLTVL.

This clone appeared once. This chain joins TRBV6-2 or TRBV6-3 and TRBJ2-1; 9 nucleotides agree with TRBD2. V was clipped by 2 bases and J by 10 bases; unmatched bases: 6. CDR1 and CDR2 from the germline V gene are MNHEY and SVGEGT. The CDR3 spans 14 residues. CDR3 in DNA: TGTGCCAGCAGTTACGCTAGCGGGATAAGGGAGCAGTTCTTC. Translated: CASSYASGIREQFF.

The V gene is TRBV24-1, the J gene TRBJ2-2, with D hard to call. Trimming cost V 5 bases and J 6 bases, with 9 bases left between them. The CDR3 loop spans 13 amino acids. Germline values: CDR1 KGHDR, CDR2 SFDVKD. The CDR3 loop reads CATSAPSAGELFF. CDR3 DNA sequence: TGTGCCACCAGTGCGCCCAGCGCCGGGGAGCTGTTTTTT.

This rearrangement joins TRBV28 to TRBJ1-2; 7 bases fit TRBD1. Trimming took 5 bases from V and 4 from J; bases not matched to a gene: 4. Germline V gene lookup returns CDR1 MDHEN and CDR2 SYDVKM. CDR3 length equals 13 residues. CDR3: CASSGGGFYGYTF. CDR3 coding DNA: TGTGCCAGCAGTGGAGGGGGCTTCTATGGCTACACCTTC.

The rearrangement uses TRBV18 and TRBJ2-4; D not certain. The V and J ends lost 2 bases and 0 bases respectively, with 5 bases between them. The germline V gene encodes CDR1 KGHSH and CDR2 LQKENI. There are 14 residues in the CDR3. The CDR3 coding sequence is TGTGCCAGCTCACCAAGACTAGCCAAAAACATTCAGTACTTC. Its protein product is CASSPRLAKNIQYF.

The rearrangement joins TRBV11-3 to TRBJ2-1; D ambiguous. The CDR3 extends over 14 amino acids. Trimming left V 4 bases short and J 4 bases short, with 11 bases between. Germline V gene lookup returns CDR1 SGHNT and CDR2 YENEEA. In DNA form, the CDR3 reads TGTGCCAGCAGCTCCTACCTCGAATACAATGAGCAGTTCTTC. It yields the protein CASSSYLEYNEQFF.

The CDR3 sequence is CSASSRTGLSGANVLTF. The CDR3 region has the DNA TGCAGTGCTAGTAGTCGGACAGGCCTCTCTGGGGCCAACGTCCTGACTTTC. The chain combines TRBV20-1 with TRBJ2-6; 7 bases align to TRBD1. Germline lookup yields CDR1 DFQATT and CDR2 SNEGSKA (reference sequence). This CDR3 has 17 residues. V shed 3 bases, J shed 0 bases, and the junction held 8 bases outside the gene matches.

The V gene is TRBV7-8, the J gene TRBJ2-1, with D perhaps TRBD2 (7 bases). Trimming took off 1 base at V and 4 bases at J, with 11 bases between the two ends. This CDR3 is built from 15 residues. Germline lookup yields CDR1 SGHVS and CDR2 FQNEAQ. The CDR3 nucleotides read TGTGCCAGCAGCTTAGGGGGGGGGCGGTACAATGAGCAGTTCTTC. Amino acids: CASSLGGGRYNEQFF.

The chain has TRBV9 and TRBJ1-1; 7 nucleotides align to TRBD1. Germline CDR1 and CDR2: SGDLS and YYNGEE. The ends lost 1 base at V and 1 base at J; junction bases unmatched: 4. There are 15 residues in the CDR3. CDR3: CASSVTTGPNTEAFF. CDR3 nucleotides: TGTGCCAGCAGCGTAACGACAGGGCCGAACACTGAAGCTTTCTTT.